Below, 29 T cell receptor beta chains from the same sample are listed, as sequenced in a study of graft-versus-host responses after intestinal transplantation. For these receptors, no antigen is known. TCRdb's table, derived via immunoSEQ multiplex PCR, lists solely in-frame clones and lacks some. The table has tens of thousands of clones, roughly 90% seen once; the top ten hold approximately 0.56%. Specimen: unstimulated CD4+ T cells sorted from spleen or lymph node cells, collected before transplant. These receptors originate from a human donor who was the organ donor for an intestinal transplant.

This clone has just one count. The chain combines TRBV5-1 with TRBJ2-2; 8 nucleotides agree with TRBD1. The junction had 4 bases not matched to a gene; V was cut back by 0 bases and J by 9 bases. CDR3 size: 14 residues. Germline CDR1 SGHRS, CDR2 YFSETQ. In nucleotides, the CDR3 is TGCGCCAGCAGCTTGGTGACAGGGGCCAGGGAGCTGTTTTTT. It codes for CASSLVTGARELFF.

The V gene is TRBV28, the J gene TRBJ2-1; D may be TRBD2 (5 bases). The germline V gene encodes CDR1 MDHEN and CDR2 SYDVKM. With 11 bases removed from V and 5 bases from J, the gap between germline ends came to 19 bases. This CDR3 is 14 amino acids long. For the CDR3, the DNA is TGTGCCGGGAGTGGCCCGTACTTACACAATGAGCAGTTCTTC. Protein sequence: CAGSGPYLHNEQFF.

The chain has TRBV9 and TRBJ2-7; 9 nucleotides match TRBD1. The CDR3 has 16 residues. CDR1 SGDLS and CDR2 YYNGEE come from the germline V gene. J lost 5 bases, V lost 3 bases, and 12 bases had no gene match. DNA of the CDR3: TGTGCCAGCAGCGCCTCCCGGGACAGGGCTCCGGACGAGCAGTACTTC. The encoded protein is CASSASRDRAPDEQYF.

The chain recombines TRBV6-1 with TRBJ2-7, with 8 bases aligning to TRBD1. CDR1 is MNHNS, CDR2 SASEGT, per germline. After removal of 10 bases from V and 2 bases from J, the junction contained 4 bases not matched to a gene. This CDR3 has 12 residues. For the CDR3, the DNA is TGTGCCACTCACAGGGGGACCTACGAGCAGTACTTC. Its protein is CATHRGTYEQYF.

The rearrangement links TRBV28 to TRBJ2-1; 7 positions agree with TRBD2. Per the germline V gene, CDR1 is MDHEN and CDR2 is SYDVKM. The CDR3 is 16 residues long. Trimming cost V 5 bases and J 3 bases; bases outside gene matches: 10. Here the CDR3 reads CASSPSLGGSYNEQFF. CDR3 sequence (DNA): TGTGCCAGCAGTCCTTCCCTCGGCGGGAGCTACAATGAGCAGTTCTTC.

The chain is built from TRBV6-5 and TRBJ2-7; 10 bases are shared with TRBD2. The CDR3 spans 16 residues. V trimming: 2 bases; J trimming: 3 bases; junction bases outside the gene matches: 7. Germline CDR1 and CDR2: MNHEY and SVGAGI. CDR3 DNA: TGTGCCAGCAGTTACGGGGCTAGCGGGAGAGGCTACGAGCAGTACTTC. Amino acid sequence: CASSYGASGRGYEQYF.

The V gene is TRBV7-2, the J gene TRBJ1-2; the D is unclear. CDR3 length equals 14 residues. The ends were cut back, 1 base at V and 8 bases at J, with 14 bases in the middle. Germline V CDR1 and CDR2: SGHTA, FQGNSA. CDR3 sequence: CASSLDGRSRGYTF. As DNA, the CDR3 is TGTGCCAGCAGCTTAGATGGGAGGAGTAGAGGCTACACCTTC.

The chain links TRBV27 to TRBJ2-2, with 7 nucleotides matching TRBD2. The CDR3 is made up of 17 amino acids. Germline CDR1 is MNHEY and CDR2 is SMNVEV (reference sequence). Trimming removed 2 bases from V and 3 bases from J; junction bases left unmatched: 9. As DNA, the CDR3 is TGTGCCAGCAGTTTACTGGCGGGAGCTGGAGACACCGGGGAGCTGTTTTTT. Residues: CASSLLAGAGDTGELFF.

This chain links TRBV27 with TRBJ1-1, with no clear D. V was pared by 7 bases and J by 5 bases, with 14 bases between. CDR3 length equals 13 residues. From germline, CDR1 is MNHEY and CDR2 SMNVEV (reference sequence). In DNA, the CDR3 is TGTGCCAGCAAAGAATTCCGGCGGACTGAAGCTTTCTTT. Translated: CASKEFRRTEAFF.

The rearrangement uses TRBV7-3 and TRBJ2-7; possibly TRBD2 for D (6 bases). CDR3 length: 17 residues. With 2 bases removed from V and 5 bases from J, the gap between germline ends came to 22 bases. Looked up from germline, CDR1 is SGHTA and CDR2 is FQGTGA. As DNA, the CDR3 is TGTGCCAGCAGCTTAGGGTCCCAAGGAGGGCTTAGCGACGAGCAGTACTTC. This sequence encodes CASSLGSQGGLSDEQYF.

This clone was observed once. V and J are TRBV5-6 and TRBJ2-1; 10 nucleotides line up with TRBD2. This CDR3 region has 15 residues. V was pared by 1 base and J by 2 bases, with 0 bases of the junction left unmatched. Germline-derived CDR1 and CDR2 are SGHDT and YYEEEE. CDR3 sequence (DNA): TGTGCCAGCAGCTTGAGCGGGGGGGCCTACAATGAGCAGTTCTTC. Encoded protein: CASSLSGGAYNEQFF.

The chain couples TRBV13 to TRBJ2-7; 11 positions agree with TRBD2. Trimming took 0 bases from V and 4 from J; bases not matched to a gene: 2. CDR3 length equals 15 residues. Germline CDR1 PRHDT, CDR2 FYEKMQ (reference sequence). The CDR3 DNA reads as TGTGCCAGCAGCTTAGGGACTAGCGGGACTTACGAGCAGTACTTC. Translation: CASSLGTSGTYEQYF.

This clone was observed a handful of times. The rearrangement uses TRBV2 and TRBJ2-7; D unresolved. Trimming shortened V by 6 bases and J by 0 bases, and 21 bases separated the two germline ends. CDR1 SNHLY and CDR2 FYNNEI come from the germline V gene. The CDR3 sequence is 17 residues long. DNA for the CDR3: TGTGCCAGCAGGAGAAGCCTGTACAGTCCAGACTCCTACGAGCAGTACTTC. It codes for CASRRSLYSPDSYEQYF.

This clone was recorded only once. This chain joins TRBV28 and TRBJ1-5, with 8 bases identical to TRBD1. The CDR3 totals 14 residues. The trim removed 7 bases at V and 7 bases at J, leaving 9 bases unmatched. Germline lookup yields CDR1 MDHEN and CDR2 SYDVKM. The chain's CDR3 is CASIPGQGSQPQHF. The CDR3 nucleotides are TGTGCCAGCATCCCAGGACAGGGATCCCAGCCCCAGCATTTT.

The J gene is TRBJ1-1, the V gene TRBV30, with D perhaps matching TRBD1 (6 bases). V lost 2 bases to trimming and J lost 1 base, with 8 bases between them. The CDR3 has 13 residues. The germline gives CDR1 GTSNPN, CDR2 SVGIG (reference sequence). The CDR3 loop is CAWSSTGNTEAFF. DNA for the CDR3: TGTGCCTGGAGTTCGACAGGGAACACTGAAGCTTTCTTT.

The table lists this clone with a count of one. V usage is TRBV28 and J usage is TRBJ2-5, with TRBD2 identical over 7 bases. Per the germline V gene, CDR1 is MDHEN and CDR2 is SYDVKM. V shed 6 bases and J 2 bases; nucleotides not matched to a gene: 9. This CDR3 comprises 15 residues. The CDR3 loop is CASSLTSVVQETQYF. CDR3 bases: TGTGCCAGCAGCTTAACTAGCGTAGTTCAAGAGACCCAGTACTTC.

V gene TRBV7-3 combines with J gene TRBJ2-1; D not certain. The CDR3 extends over 13 amino acids. Germline-derived CDR1 and CDR2 are SGHTA and FQGTGA. V was clipped by 8 bases and J by 9 bases, with 17 bases between them. The CDR3 DNA reads TGTGCCAGCGCGTGGAGCCGCGGTAGTGAGCAGTTCTTC. It specifies CASAWSRGSEQFF.

This chain's CDR3 is CATSRDPGDGYTF. DNA of the CDR3: TGTGCCACCAGCAGAGATCCCGGGGATGGCTACACCTTC. The gene calls are TRBV15 and TRBJ1-2; D remains unclear. The CDR3 is 13 amino acids. Germline lookup yields CDR1 LNHNV and CDR2 YYDKDF (reference sequence). V was trimmed by 0 bases and J by 6 bases, leaving 8 bases between them. Full variable domain (rest looked up from reference TRBV15 and TRBJ1-2): DAMVIQNPRYQVTQFGKPVTLSCSQTLNHNVMYWYQQKSSQAPKLLFHYYDKDFNNEADTPDNFQSRRPNTSFCFLDIRSPGLGDTAMYLCATSRDPGDGYTFGSGTRLTVV.

The rearrangement joins TRBV13 to TRBJ2-1; TRBD2 aligns across 8 bases. This CDR3 comprises 14 residues. CDR1 is PRHDT, CDR2 FYEKMQ, per germline (reference sequence). The J segment lost 6 bases and the V segment lost 0 bases, leaving 1 base of the junction unmatched. The CDR3 DNA reads TGTGCCAGCAGCTTAGGCGGGAGGGCCAATGAGCAGTTCTTC. Residues: CASSLGGRANEQFF.

This rearrangement joins TRBV28 to TRBJ2-5, with 8 bases identical to TRBD2. This CDR3 region has 15 residues. Germline V gives CDR1 MDHEN, CDR2 SYDVKM. V dropped 6 bases and J dropped 1; count of bases not matched to a gene: 7. The CDR3: CASSPYSGTQETQYF. CDR3 DNA sequence: TGTGCCAGCAGCCCTTATAGCGGGACCCAAGAGACCCAGTACTTC.

V gene TRBV11-2 combines with J gene TRBJ2-1, with 14 nucleotides matching TRBD2. V lost 5 bases to trimming and J lost 7 bases; unmatched junction nucleotides: 7. The germline V gene has CDR1 SGHAT and CDR2 FQNNGV. This CDR3 has 16 amino acids. CDR3 loop: CASSPRLAGGGNEQFF. Written as DNA, the CDR3 is TGTGCCAGCAGCCCAAGACTAGCGGGAGGGGGGAATGAGCAGTTCTTC.

The rearrangement joins TRBV27 to TRBJ2-5; TRBD2 matches 7 bases. There are 13 residues in the CDR3. Germline trimming cut 2 bases from V and 5 bases from J; bases unmatched to any gene: 2. CDR1 is MNHEY, CDR2 SMNVEV, per germline (reference sequence). In DNA form, the CDR3 reads TGTGCCAGCAGTTTACGGGGAGGGGAGACCCAGTACTTC. Translated: CASSLRGGETQYF.

CDR3 in DNA: TGCGCCAGCAGCCGGACTAGCGGCCACAATGAGCAGTTCTTC. It specifies CASSRTSGHNEQFF. The V call is TRBV5-1, the J call TRBJ2-1, with 10 bases fitting TRBD2. Looked up from germline, CDR1 is SGHRS and CDR2 is YFSETQ. This CDR3 has 14 residues. J lost 5 bases, V lost 4 bases, and 3 bases had no gene match.

The chain carries TRBV5-6 and TRBJ1-1; the D gene is possibly TRBD1 (5 bases). V dropped 2 bases and J dropped 8 bases, with 10 bases sitting between them. The germline gives CDR1 SGHDT, CDR2 YYEEEE. The CDR3 has 12 residues. CDR3 bases: TGTGCCAGCAGCTTTCTTCAGGGCGAAGCTTTCTTT. This sequence encodes CASSFLQGEAFF.

V gene TRBV6-1 combines with J gene TRBJ2-3; tentatively, D is TRBD2 (5 bases). V lost 7 bases and J lost 2, with 13 bases in between. The CDR3 loop spans 14 amino acids. The germline V gene has CDR1 MNHNS and CDR2 SASEGT. CDR3 residues: CASMSGRLTDTQYF. For the CDR3, the DNA is TGTGCCAGCATGAGCGGTCGACTCACAGATACGCAGTATTTT.

The rearrangement links TRBV7-3 to TRBJ2-7; no clear D. Trimming shortened V by 2 bases and J by 3 bases, and 11 bases separated the two germline ends. The CDR3 totals 14 residues. Germline V CDR1 and CDR2: SGHTA, FQGTGA. CDR3 sequence reads: CASSLSPTSYEQYF. Here the CDR3 DNA reads TGTGCCAGCAGCTTATCTCCAACCAGCTACGAGCAGTACTTC.

The V and J genes are TRBV6-5 and TRBJ1-1, with TRBD1 as a possible D gene (5 bases). CDR1 and CDR2 (germline): MNHEY, SVGAGI. The CDR3 length is 15 residues. Trimming pared 0 bases from V and 5 bases from J, leaving 13 bases between. In DNA, the CDR3 is TGTGCCAGCAGTTACTCGACATGGAGGGGAACTGAAGCTTTCTTT. Translated, it gives CASSYSTWRGTEAFF.

This chain links TRBV11-2 with TRBJ1-2; no definite D call. The CDR3 spans 12 residues. The V and J ends lost 5 bases and 7 bases respectively, with 11 bases between them. Germline V gene data show CDR1 as SGHAT and CDR2 as FQNNGV. CDR3 DNA sequence: TGTGCCAGCAGCCTAAAGTCAGGTGGCTACACCTTC. Its translation: CASSLKSGGYTF.

The rearrangement joins TRBV28 to TRBJ2-7; 7 bases agree with TRBD1. The junction had 20 bases not matched to a gene; V was cut back by 8 bases and J by 7 bases. This CDR3 comprises 16 residues. Germline loops: CDR1 MDHEN, CDR2 SYDVKM. The CDR3 spells CASVSPQGIGVVEQYF. The CDR3 coding sequence is TGTGCCAGCGTATCACCACAGGGGATAGGAGTGGTTGAGCAGTACTTC.